Sequencing of this T cell receptor (beta chain) was carried out in a study of T cell repertoires in cytomegalovirus infection. Study information: Through public TCR beta signatures, both CMV infection and matching HLA type were indicated.

This clonotype came up a few times. Its antigen is not known. The study, taken as a whole, reports: Identification of carriers of CMV plus the relevant HLA was achieved through cumulative public TCR beta family frequency. Ex vivo, HLA-C-restricted CMV-specific TCR beta clonotypes prevailed over the rest of the response.

Using its own MiXCR run on the reads, TCRdb lists one record per CDR3 protein. This sample carries 700,000 to 900,000 distinct CDR3 sequences, 25% to 35% of them seen once, and the ten largest clones take around 13%. Sequencing used cultured CD8+ T cells from PBMCs, obtained from culture after CMV antigen stimulation. The origin of this receptor is a human donor in good health (CMV status not recorded). Some clones in this sample may be carry-over from other donors' samples.

CDR3 coding DNA: TGTGCCAGCAGTTTTCGGGCAGCACGTACGCAGTATTTT. This sequence encodes CASSFRAARTQYF. The genes are TRBV6-5 and TRBJ2-3, with D uncertain. The CDR3 covers 13 residues. Per the germline V gene, CDR1 is MNHEY and CDR2 is SVGAGI. V lost 4 bases and J 8 bases, leaving 13 bases between the germline ends.